This T cell receptor (beta chain) is drawn from a study of beta chain features in type 1 diabetes. Broader study findings: In all four CD4+ subsets, TCRB CDR3 length was significantly, moderately reduced in type 1 diabetes.

As regards this clone: Antigen: not known.

CDR1 and CDR2 from the germline V gene are SGHDT and YYEEEE. This CDR3 region has 11 residues. V was clipped by 1 base and J by 6 bases, with 4 bases between them. The investigators reverse transcribed all of the isolated RNA, so they sequenced expressed TCRB transcripts. Repertoires were generated with immunoSEQ multiplex PCR, while TCRdb's copy carries only in-frame clones and drops some. The table records around 250,000 clones, about 20% of them present only once. The TCR comes from a woman in her thirties or forties with type 1 diabetes. The chain employs TRBV5-6 and TRBJ1-2; D not resolved. The sample taken for sequencing was naive CD4+ T cells from blood. The DNA for the CDR3 is TGTGCCAGCAGCTTGCTAGATGGCTACACCTTC. Its protein product is CASSLLDGYTF.